This TCR beta chain stems from a study of control samples from healthy donors and cancer patients. Germline loops: CDR1 LNHDA, CDR2 SQIVND (reference sequence). This CDR3 is 14 amino acids long. V was clipped by 5 bases and J by 1 base, with 9 bases between them. Using immunoSEQ multiplex PCR, the repertoire was profiled, and TCRdb retains in-frame clones only, with some absent. This table holds about 10,000 clones, just over 90% found once. This TCR came from a man in his 60s with colorectal cancer. The sample taken for sequencing was PBMCs. The chain is built from TRBV19 and TRBJ1-3, with unresolved D. The CDR3, as DNA: TGTGCCAGTAGTCCCCCCGGGTCTGGAAACACCATATATTTT. This encodes CASSPPGSGNTIYF.